Each of the 22 T cell receptor beta chains below was sequenced from the same sample in a study of blood T cell repertoires in COVID-19. Libraries were prepared by immunoSEQ multiplex PCR; TCRdb keeps only in-frame clonotypes and omits some of them. The sample comprises 80,000 to 90,000 clones, 65% to 85% of which are singletons, and around 11% rests with the top ten. The sequenced material came from peripheral blood. Source of these receptors: a man aged 70 or older with acute or convalescent COVID-19.

J is TRBJ1-6 and V is TRBV2; 11 bases match TRBD1. The CDR3 totals 15 residues. Looked up from germline, CDR1 is SNHLY and CDR2 is FYNNEI. J gave up 4 bases and V 7 bases, and 3 bases lay outside the gene matches. The CDR3 DNA follows: TGTGCCAGCACAGGGACAGGGGGGTATAATTCACCCCTCCACTTT. Protein sequence: CASTGTGGYNSPLHF.

This sequence joins TRBV11-3 and TRBJ2-1, with unresolved D. Trimming took 1 base from V and 4 from J, leaving 5 bases between them. The germline V gene encodes CDR1 SGHNT and CDR2 YENEEA. The length of the CDR3 is 13 residues. CDR3 in amino acids: CASSLVPYNEQFF. The CDR3 DNA is TGTGCCAGCAGCTTAGTTCCATACAATGAGCAGTTCTTC.

In nucleotides, the CDR3 is TGTGCCAGCAGCCAGACATGGGAGACCCAGTACTTC. It encodes CASSQTWETQYF. The V gene is TRBV14, the J gene TRBJ2-5; D is uncertain. Looked up from germline, CDR1 is SGHDN and CDR2 is FVKESK. V shed 3 bases and J shed 5 bases, with 7 bases lying between them. The CDR3 contains 12 residues. The full variable domain, rest sourced from reference TRBV14 and TRBJ2-5, is EAGVTQFPSHSVIEKGQTVTLRCDPISGHDNLYWYRRVMGKEIKFLLHFVKESKQDESGMPNNRFLAERTGGTYSTLKVQPAELEDSGVYFCASSQTWETQYFGPGTRLLVL.

The genes are TRBV2 and TRBJ2-7; D is perhaps TRBD2 (6 bases). The CDR3 is 12 residues long. The germline V gene has CDR1 SNHLY and CDR2 FYNNEI. Trimming shortened V by 5 bases and J by 7 bases, and 12 bases separated the two germline ends. CDR3 region: CASSKGEEEQYF. The CDR3 DNA is TGTGCCAGCAGTAAAGGGGAGGAGGAGCAGTACTTC.

The chain's CDR3 is CASTLRQPNYGYTF. The CDR3, as DNA: TGTGCCAGCACTCTGCGGCAGCCTAACTATGGCTACACCTTC. This sequence joins TRBV5-4 and TRBJ1-2, with D unresolved. CDR1 is SGHNT and CDR2 is YYREEE in the germline V gene (reference sequence). V was trimmed by 6 bases and J by 0 bases, leaving 12 bases between them. The length of the CDR3 is 14 residues.

The CDR3, as DNA: TGCGCCAGCAGCCAAGAAGCGGACACTGAAGCTTTCTTT. It is translated as CASSQEADTEAFF. The chain recombines TRBV4-1 with TRBJ1-1; D gene uncertain. The CDR3 totals 13 residues. V dropped 0 bases and J dropped 3 bases, with 5 bases sitting between them. Germline CDR1 reads MGHRA; CDR2 reads YSYEKL.

The chain combines TRBV11-2 with TRBJ2-3; 7 nucleotides line up with TRBD2. The CDR3 runs to 16 residues. CDR1 is SGHAT and CDR2 is FQNNGV in the germline V gene. V dropped 1 base and J dropped 5; count of bases not matched to a gene: 9. The CDR3 region has the DNA TGTGCCAGCAGCTTAGTGGGAGGGTTGGGTCAAGATACGCAGTATTTT. Its protein is CASSLVGGLGQDTQYF.

This clone was seen at least ten times. The V and J genes are TRBV3-1 (or the pseudogene TRBV3-2) and TRBJ1-3, with a weak D call TRBD1 (5 bases). The CDR3 covers 14 residues. V was cut by 1 base and J by 5 bases, with 9 bases left in between. Germline values: CDR1 LGHDT, CDR2 YNNKEL (reference sequence). CDR3 region: CASSQGRARNTIYF. Written as DNA, the CDR3 is TGTGCCAGCAGCCAAGGCAGGGCCAGAAACACCATATATTTT.

This clone was seen a single time. The chain joins TRBV11-1 to TRBJ2-1; TRBD1 agrees at 7 bases. V shed 4 bases, J shed 2 bases, and the junction held 5 bases outside the gene matches. Germline-derived CDR1 and CDR2 are SGHAT and FQDESV (reference sequence). This CDR3 contains 15 residues. This CDR3 reads CASSSRQGPYNEQFF. For the CDR3, the DNA is TGTGCCAGCAGCTCCCGACAGGGACCCTACAATGAGCAGTTCTTC.

The chain has TRBV10-2 and TRBJ2-7; 9 positions agree with TRBD1. With V trimmed by 0 bases and J by 4 bases, 4 bases remained unmatched. The CDR3 contains 15 residues. Per germline, CDR1 WSHSY and CDR2 SAAADI. CDR3 nucleotide sequence: TGCGCCAGCAGTGAGTCCACAGGGGGCTGGTACGAGCAGTACTTC. This sequence encodes CASSESTGGWYEQYF.

The V and J genes are TRBV7-9 and TRBJ2-3; TRBD1 agrees at 8 bases. Per germline, CDR1 SEHNR and CDR2 FQNEAQ (reference sequence). The ends lost 6 bases at V and 3 bases at J; junction bases unmatched: 11. This CDR3 is built from 16 residues. DNA of the CDR3: TGTGCCAGCAGGTCGCCGGCCAGGGGGCTAACAGATACGCAGTATTTT. This translates into CASRSPARGLTDTQYF.

The rearrangement joins TRBV10-2 to TRBJ2-5; 9 bases agree with TRBD1. The CDR3 has 14 residues. Germline loops: CDR1 WSHSY, CDR2 SAAADI. V lost 10 bases and J lost 5; bases outside the gene matches: 11. The CDR3 sequence is CATLPGQGEETQYF. CDR3 nucleotide sequence: TGCGCCACCCTACCGGGACAGGGCGAGGAGACCCAGTACTTC.

The rearrangement joins TRBV11-2 to TRBJ2-5, with D possibly being TRBD1 (6 bases). The V gene lost 3 bases and the J gene lost 5 bases, with 13 bases spanning the gap. The V gene's germline CDR1 is SGHAT and CDR2 FQNNGV. The CDR3 totals 14 residues. The DNA for the CDR3 is TGTGCCAGCAGCTTTAGAGGGACAATGGAGACCCAGTACTTC. Its translation: CASSFRGTMETQYF.

V and J are TRBV18 and TRBJ2-3, with a possible D match to TRBD1 (5 bases). The CDR3 spans 14 residues. Trimming removed 6 bases at V and 1 base at J, with 11 bases between. CDR1 and CDR2 (germline): KGHSH, LQKENI. CDR3 loop: CASSPQGRTDTQYF. Here the CDR3 DNA reads TGTGCCAGCTCGCCGCAGGGTCGCACAGATACGCAGTATTTT.

This clone was recorded only once. The chain recombines TRBV24-1 with TRBJ2-5, with 7 bases identical to TRBD1. This CDR3 has 14 amino acids. Per the germline V gene, CDR1 is KGHDR and CDR2 is SFDVKD. The V segment lost 4 bases and the J segment 4 bases; nucleotides outside the gene matches: 5. The CDR3 region is CATSDSGTAETQYF. DNA of the CDR3: TGTGCCACCAGTGACTCCGGGACAGCAGAGACCCAGTACTTC.

This clone has just a few counts. V gene TRBV5-1 combines with J gene TRBJ1-1, with TRBD1 matching over 7 bases. The CDR3 extends over 14 amino acids. Germline V gene sequence: CDR1 SGHRS, CDR2 YFSETQ. The V gene end was trimmed by 4 bases and the J gene end by 1 base; junction bases not matched to a gene: 4. This chain's CDR3 is CASSLWTGNTEAFF. The CDR3 DNA is TGCGCCAGCAGCCTGTGGACAGGGAACACTGAAGCTTTCTTT.

This clone has more than one count but fewer than ten. The chain carries TRBV2 and TRBJ2-5; D perhaps matches TRBD1 (6 bases). The CDR3 has 13 residues. V was clipped by 6 bases and J by 7 bases, with 15 bases between them. Germline CDR1 is SNHLY and CDR2 is FYNNEI. The CDR3 coding sequence is TGTGCCAGCAGCGGGACACGGGATTCGACCCAGTACTTC. Translation: CASSGTRDSTQYF.

This chain joins TRBV19 and TRBJ2-3; TRBD2 aligns across 10 bases. This CDR3 comprises 16 residues. The ends lost 3 bases at V and 5 bases at J; junction bases unmatched: 8. Germline loops: CDR1 LNHDA, CDR2 SQIVND (reference sequence). CDR3 coding DNA: TGTGCCAGTAGTATCGCCCAGCGGGGGGGCCTAGATACGCAGTATTTT. This sequence encodes CASSIAQRGGLDTQYF.

The rearrangement links TRBV7-2 to TRBJ1-4, with 10 bases aligning to TRBD1. J lost 3 bases, V lost 1 base, and 2 bases had no gene match. CDR3 size: 16 residues. Germline CDR1 and CDR2: SGHTA and FQGNSA. The CDR3 region is CASSLGDRGANEKLFF. The DNA for the CDR3 is TGTGCCAGCAGCTTAGGGGACAGGGGTGCTAATGAAAAACTGTTTTTT.

V and J are TRBV20-1 and TRBJ2-1; possibly TRBD2 for D (5 bases). The CDR3 is 11 amino acids. Germline CDR1 DFQATT, CDR2 SNEGSKA (reference sequence). Trimming took off 7 bases at V and 6 bases at J, with 10 bases between the two ends. CDR3 in DNA: TGCAGTGTCGGAGGTGGCAATGAGCAGTTCTTC. This sequence encodes CSVGGGNEQFF.

The chain recombines TRBV27 with TRBJ2-5; 9 bases line up with TRBD1. The V segment lost 4 bases and the J segment 4 bases; nucleotides outside the gene matches: 7. The CDR3 covers 15 residues. The germline V gene has CDR1 MNHEY and CDR2 SMNVEV (reference sequence). The CDR3 reads CASSSPGQGVETQYF. Written as DNA, the CDR3 is TGTGCCAGCAGTTCCCCGGGACAGGGCGTAGAGACCCAGTACTTC.

V and J are TRBV11-3 and TRBJ2-2; possible D gene TRBD2, 6 bases. The germline V gene encodes CDR1 SGHNT and CDR2 YENEEA. V lost 5 bases, J lost 0 bases, and 13 bases lay in between. The CDR3 is 16 residues long. The CDR3 loop is CASSPSGLSNTGELFF. CDR3 nucleotide sequence: TGTGCCAGCAGCCCAAGCGGGCTCTCGAACACCGGGGAGCTGTTTTTT.